This passage covers 7 T cell receptor beta chains from one sample sequenced in a study of T cell repertoires in aging, cancer and after chemotherapy. The template was genomic DNA from peripheral blood, not RNA. A mixed TRB-A/B primer pool amplified rearranged TRB by multiplex touch-down PCR. TCRdb passed the multiplex PCR reads through MiXCR, listing each CDR3 protein once. The sample yields a few thousand distinct CDR3 sequences, about 25% seen once. Input material: blood. All receptors derive from a human donor with a solid tumor.

As concerns this clonotype: A much bigger clone sits one base away, suggesting this may be a read error. This CDR3 reads CATSDPAERHVDEQYF. CDR3 DNA: TGTGCCACCAGTGATCCGGCCGAACGCCATGTGGATGAGCAGTACTTC. The rearrangement joins TRBV24-1 to TRBJ2-7; D not certain. The CDR3 sequence is 16 residues long. Trimming pared 3 bases from V and 7 bases from J, leaving 21 bases between. Per the germline V gene, CDR1 is KGHDR and CDR2 is SFDVKD.

The chain recombines TRBV4-1 with TRBJ2-3, with D perhaps matching TRBD1 (6 bases). CDR1 and CDR2 (germline): MGHRA, YSYEKL. The CDR3 is 16 residues long. V lost 3 bases, J lost 2 bases, and 15 bases lay in between. DNA for the CDR3: TGCGCCAGCAGCCACCCCCTCCGGGACAACACAGATACGCAGTATTTT. Its translation is CASSHPLRDNTDTQYF.

The chain carries TRBV20-1 and TRBJ2-1, with D unclear. The CDR3 has 15 amino acids. The germline CDR1 and CDR2 sequences are DFQATT and SNEGSKA (reference sequence). The V and J ends lost 2 bases and 0 bases respectively, with 11 bases between them. CDR3 DNA: TGCAGTGCTAGAACCCTTACGAGCTCCTACAATGAGCAGTTCTTC. Translation gives CSARTLTSSYNEQFF.

By frequency in the sample, this clonotype is medium-sized. This chain links TRBV20-1 with TRBJ2-1; 9 bases are shared with TRBD2. V dropped 6 bases and J dropped 13; count of bases not matched to a gene: 7. The CDR3 runs 11 residues. Germline V CDR1 and CDR2: DFQATT, SNEGSKA (reference sequence). As DNA, the CDR3 is TGCAGTGCCCATAGCGGGAGCACCCAGTTCTTC. As protein: CSAHSGSTQFF.

By share, this clonotype counts as medium-sized. This rearrangement joins TRBV7-2 to TRBJ2-5, with D perhaps matching TRBD2 (5 bases). The V end was cut by 7 bases, the J end by 7 bases, with 19 bases between. The CDR3 covers 14 residues. Germline CDR1 SGHTA, CDR2 FQGNSA. The DNA for the CDR3 is TGTGCCAGCATCGGGGTACACGTAGAGGGGACCCAGTACTTC. This gives the protein CASIGVHVEGTQYF.

This clonotype is labeled medium-sized (0.01 to 0.1%). The chain's CDR3 is CASSFPNTEAFF. In DNA form, the CDR3 reads TGTGCCAGCAGCTTCCCGAACACTGAAGCTTTCTTT. V is TRBV13 and J is TRBJ1-1; D unclear. Looked up from germline, CDR1 is PRHDT and CDR2 is FYEKMQ (reference sequence). The CDR3 consists of 12 residues. V was cut by 3 bases and J by 1 base, with 3 bases left in between.

By share, this clonotype ranks as medium-sized. This sequence joins TRBV6-1 and TRBJ1-2, with 8 bases aligning to TRBD1. In germline, CDR1 is MNHNS, CDR2 SASEGT. This CDR3 is built from 15 residues. J was trimmed by 8 bases and V by 2 bases; bases with no gene match: 10. DNA for the CDR3: TGTGCCAGCAGTGAAAGCCAGCAGGGGGCGGGCGGCTACACCTTC. This gives the protein CASSESQQGAGGYTF.